This entry lists 24 T cell receptor beta chains sequenced from one sample in a study of tumor-infiltrating lymphocytes in primary liver carcinoma. Co-extraction yielded RNA and DNA from around 20-30 mg of unsorted bulk tissue. Starting material of about 0.45 ug total RNA yielded TCR beta cDNA via a constant-region primer. What produced the TCR beta libraries was three nested multiplex PCR rounds using slightly modified ARM-PCR. The first two PCR rounds used TRBV1-TRBV30 forward primers with a C-beta reverse primer, 9 to 10 cycles each. TCRdb redid the calling of the multiplex PCR reads with MiXCR, one entry per CDR3 protein. The sample shows some 120,000 distinct CDR3 sequences, 55% to 65% of them seen only once. Sequences were obtained from liver tumor tissue from sampling region 1. Subset of the sample: tumor region T1, superior pole. The receptors come from a woman aged 55 to 70 with primary liver carcinoma and hepatitis B virus infection.

Turning to this clonotype: Its ends do not fully match the called genes, so a read error is possible. The J gene is TRBJ2-2, the V gene TRBV11-2, with D unclear. The length of the CDR3 is 16 residues. Germline V gene data show CDR1 as SGHAT and CDR2 as FQNNGV. CDR3 in amino acids: CVSSDGRNTNTEELFF. The CDR3, as DNA: TGTGTCAGCAGCGACGGACGCAACACAAACACCGAGGAGCTGTTTTTT.

Turning to this clonotype: No conserved phenylalanine or tryptophan ends this CDR3, so it is likely a read error. V usage is TRBV29-1 and J usage is TRBJ2-2; 8 nucleotides line up with TRBD2. Germline CDR1 SQVTM, CDR2 ANQGSEA. The CDR3 runs to 14 residues. Here the CDR3 reads CIVGGLVNTGELFL. The CDR3 DNA is TGCATCGTAGGGGGACTAGTGAACACCGGGGAGCTGTTTCTT.

At least ten counts were recorded for this clonotype. J is TRBJ2-3 and V is TRBV28; D possibly uses TRBD1 or TRBD2 (5 bases each). The CDR3 is 13 residues long. The ends were cut back, 6 bases at V and 6 bases at J, with 13 bases in the middle. In germline, CDR1 is MDHEN, CDR2 SYDVKM. In nucleotides, the CDR3 is TGTGCCAGCAGATCCGGAGGACACGATACGCAGTATTTT. Translating gives CASRSGGHDTQYF.

As for this clonotype: The junction departs from germline at one end; a sequencing error may be responsible. The rearrangement uses TRBV20-1 and TRBJ2-1, with TRBD1 matching over 8 bases. CDR1 DFQATT and CDR2 SNEGSKA come from the germline V gene (reference sequence). The CDR3 is 18 amino acids. In nucleotides, the CDR3 is TGCAGTGCTAGGGGGACAGGAAACCGGTTGGCCTCCTACAGTGAGCAGTTCTTC. The encoded protein is CSARGTGNRLASYSEQFF.

This chain uses TRBV15 with TRBJ2-1; TRBD1 aligns across 8 bases. V was clipped by 4 bases and J by 8 bases; unmatched bases: 19. This CDR3 comprises 18 residues. CDR1 is LNHNV, CDR2 YYDKDF, per germline (reference sequence). The CDR3 loop reads CATSKGQGTFAVIDEQFF. As DNA, the CDR3 is TGTGCCACCAGCAAAGGACAGGGAACCTTTGCGGTAATCGATGAGCAGTTCTTC.

The chain combines TRBV6-5 with TRBJ1-2; maybe TRBD1 (6 bases). Between the trimmed V and J ends, which lost 2 bases and 10 bases, there was a span of 8 bases. Germline values: CDR1 MNHEY, CDR2 SVGAGI. CDR3 size: 11 residues. This CDR3 reads CASSYAGVYTF. CDR3 coding DNA: TGTGCCAGCAGTTACGCAGGGGTCTACACCTTC.

Concerning this clonotype: Compared with germline, one end of the junction differs, possibly owing to a read error. J is TRBJ1-6 and V is TRBV11-2; TRBD1 is a possible D gene (5 bases). The length of the CDR3 is 17 residues. Germline V gives CDR1 SGHAT, CDR2 FQNNGV. Written as DNA, the CDR3 is TGCGCCAGCAGCTTAGGCAGGGATACAGAGCGCAATTTACCCCTCCACTTT. Translation: CASSLGRDTERNLPLHF.

Concerning this clonotype: A junction boundary mismatches the germline segment, possibly from a read error. The rearrangement links TRBV11-2 to TRBJ1-1; D gene unclear. Germline CDR1 SGHAT, CDR2 FQNNGV. CDR3 length: 15 residues. CDR3 residues: CASSREPGGNTETFF. DNA of the CDR3: TGTGCCAGCAGCCGTGAACCAGGAGGGAACACTGAAACTTTCTTT.

This clonotype was counted ten times or more. This chain joins TRBV4-1 and TRBJ1-5; D call uncertain. The CDR3 spans 14 residues. Germline V gene lookup returns CDR1 MGHRA and CDR2 YSYEKL. Between the trimmed V and J ends, which lost 0 bases and 3 bases, there was a span of 6 bases. For the CDR3, the DNA is TGCGCCAGCAGCCAAGATCCCAACAATCAGCCCCAGCATTTT. This codes for CASSQDPNNQPQHF.

Only a few counts were recorded for this clonotype. The chain carries TRBV28 and TRBJ2-6; tentative D call: TRBD1 (6 bases). V was trimmed by 8 bases and J by 4 bases, leaving 18 bases between them. This CDR3 spans 16 amino acids. The germline V gene has CDR1 MDHEN and CDR2 SYDVKM. Here the CDR3 reads CASSSWQGTGANVLTF. The CDR3 region has the DNA TGTGCCAGCTCCAGCTGGCAGGGGACAGGGGCCAACGTCCTGACTTTC.

A note on this clonotype: Germline is not matched at one junction end, which may reflect a read error. This sequence joins TRBV11-1 and TRBJ2-2; TRBD2 might be the D (6 bases). CDR3 length: 17 residues. The germline V gene has CDR1 SGHAT and CDR2 FQDESV (reference sequence). The CDR3 coding sequence is TGCGCCAGCAGCCCAGGAAGACTAGTGGGTTTGGCCGGGGAGCTGTTTTTT. It specifies CASSPGRLVGLAGELFF.

With respect to this clonotype: A much larger clone differs by one base, so this may be a read error. The genes are TRBV30 and TRBJ1-5, with 9 positions matching TRBD1. This CDR3 is 15 amino acids long. V shed 3 bases, J shed 6 bases, and the junction held 9 bases outside the gene matches. Per the germline V gene, CDR1 is GTSNPN and CDR2 is SVGIG (reference sequence). The CDR3 reads CAWSITTGGTQPQHF. CDR3 DNA sequence: TGTGCCTGGAGCATAACCACAGGGGGCACTCAGCCCCAGCATTTT.

The table lists this clonotype with a count of one. Since no conserved phenylalanine or tryptophan closes the CDR3, a read error is the likely cause. The chain joins TRBV11-2 to TRBJ1-1; D is perhaps TRBD1 (5 bases). Germline V gene lookup returns CDR1 SGHAT and CDR2 FQNNGV. The CDR3 is 13 residues long. Here the CDR3 reads CASNLEGDTEAFI. CDR3 coding DNA: TGTGCCAGCAACTTAGAAGGGGACACTGAAGCTTTCATT.

As for this clonotype: One end of the junction varies from germline; a read error may be responsible. The chain is built from TRBV14 and TRBJ1-3, with D maybe TRBD1 (6 bases). The CDR3 has 17 amino acids. CDR1 and CDR2 from the germline V gene are SGHDN and FVKESK. The CDR3 DNA sequence: TGTGTCAGCCGCCAAGAGACAGGCTATTTCTCTGGAAACACCATATATTTT. This sequence encodes CVSRQETGYFSGNTIYF.

This clonotype was seen at least ten times. The rearrangement links TRBV12-3 or TRBV12-4 to TRBJ1-1; D is uncertain. The CDR3 is made up of 11 amino acids. The V end was cut by 6 bases, the J end by 5 bases, with 7 bases between. The CDR3 protein is CASRVRTEAFF. CDR3 DNA: TGTGCCAGCAGGGTGAGGACTGAAGCTTTCTTT.

With regard to this clonotype: A junction boundary mismatches the germline segment, possibly from a read error. The V and J genes are TRBV6-5 and TRBJ2-3; 8 bases agree with TRBD2. This CDR3 is 17 amino acids long. CDR1 is MNHEY and CDR2 is SVGAGI in the germline V gene. The CDR3 DNA is TGTGCCAGCACTTACTCCCCGTTAGCGGGACACACAGATACGCAGTATTTT. Residues: CASTYSPLAGHTDTQYF.

This clonotype was detected a few times. The V call is TRBV5-1, the J call TRBJ2-5; the D is unclear. Trimming removed 0 bases at V and 1 base at J, with 7 bases between. CDR1 SGHRS and CDR2 YFSETQ come from the germline V gene. This CDR3 has 14 residues. The CDR3 loop reads CASSLEGTQETQYF. CDR3 in DNA: TGCGCCAGCAGCTTGGAAGGAACCCAAGAGACCCAGTACTTC.

In its sample, this clonotype was seen once. This may stem from a read error, because a much larger clone lies one nucleotide away. In DNA, the CDR3 is TGTGCCAGCAGTACCCAGGGGTCGGAGACCCGGTACTTC. Encoded protein: CASSTQGSETRYF. The chain combines TRBV5-6 with TRBJ2-5; D perhaps matches TRBD1 (6 bases). Germline CDR1 and CDR2: SGHDT and YYEEEE. CDR3 length: 13 residues.

With regard to this clonotype: It may be a read error: a sequence one base away is much more abundant. J is TRBJ2-3 and V is TRBV12-5; D not certain. This CDR3 contains 9 residues. Germline V gene sequence: CDR1 LGHNT, CDR2 FRNRAP. For the CDR3, the DNA is TGTGACCCGACCGATACGCAGTATTTT. This sequence encodes CDPTDTQYF.

V gene TRBV11-1 combines with J gene TRBJ2-1, with a possible D match to TRBD1 (5 bases). The germline V gene encodes CDR1 SGHAT and CDR2 FQDESV (reference sequence). CDR3 size: 14 residues. Trimming removed 8 bases at V and 10 bases at J, with 21 bases between. The CDR3 protein is CASCEIRSGREQFF. CDR3 nucleotide sequence: TGTGCCAGCTGCGAGATCAGGTCAGGGCGGGAGCAGTTCTTC. Variable domain in full (rest from reference TRBV11-1 and TRBJ2-1): EAEVAQSPRYKITEKSQAVAFWCDPISGHATLYWYRQILGQGPELLVQFQDESVVDDSQLPKDRFSAERLKGVDSTLKIQPAELGDSAMYLCASCEIRSGREQFFGPGTRLTVL.

Concerning this clonotype: At one end the junction does not follow the germline gene, possibly because of a read error. This CDR3 reads CASSLSMRETQYF. CDR3 sequence (DNA): TGCGCCAGCAGCTTAAGCATGAGAGAGACCCAGTACTTC. The chain uses TRBV11-2 and TRBJ2-5; unclear D gene. The CDR3 consists of 13 residues. Germline CDR1 SGHAT, CDR2 FQNNGV. The full variable domain, completed using reference TRBV11-2 and TRBJ2-5, is EAGVAQSPRYKIIEKRQSVAFWCNPISGHATLYWYQQILGQGPKLLIQFQNNGVVDDSQLPKDRFSAERLKGVDSTLKIQPAKLEDSAVYLCASSLSMRETQYFGPGTRLLVL.

This chain links TRBV11-2 with TRBJ2-2; D remains unclear. V was shortened by 11 bases and J by 0 bases, with 13 bases between the two germline ends. This CDR3 contains 14 residues. CDR1 SGHAT and CDR2 FQNNGV come from the germline V gene. The CDR3 DNA reads as TGTGCCTGCAACTTACACCCGAACACCGGGGAGCTGTTTTTT. Amino acid sequence: CACNLHPNTGELFF.

This clonotype appeared a few times. The junction differs from germline at one of its ends, possibly a read error. The J gene is TRBJ2-1, the V gene TRBV11-2; either TRBD1 or TRBD2 may supply D (5 bases each). The CDR3 is 16 amino acids. Germline CDR1 and CDR2: SGHAT and FQNNGV. The chain's CDR3 is CACSPRDPSSYNEQFF. The DNA of the CDR3 is TGTGCCTGCAGCCCCCGGGACCCGAGCTCCTACAATGAGCAGTTTTTC. The variable domain in full, completed from reference TRBV11-2 and TRBJ2-1, reads EAGVAQSPRYKIIEKRQSVAFWCNPISGHATLYWYQQILGQGPKLLIQFQNNGVVDDSQLPKDRFSAERLKGVDSTLKIQPAKLEDSAVYLCACSPRDPSSYNEQFFGPGTRLTVL.

This clonotype was counted at least ten times. This rearrangement joins TRBV4-1 to TRBJ1-3; D uncertain. CDR1 MGHRA and CDR2 YSYEKL come from the germline V gene. Between the trimmed V and J ends, which lost 0 bases and 2 bases, there was a span of 2 bases. The CDR3 covers 13 residues. CDR3: CASSQEPGNTIYF. The CDR3 nucleotides read TGCGCCAGCAGCCAAGAACCTGGAAACACCATATATTTT.